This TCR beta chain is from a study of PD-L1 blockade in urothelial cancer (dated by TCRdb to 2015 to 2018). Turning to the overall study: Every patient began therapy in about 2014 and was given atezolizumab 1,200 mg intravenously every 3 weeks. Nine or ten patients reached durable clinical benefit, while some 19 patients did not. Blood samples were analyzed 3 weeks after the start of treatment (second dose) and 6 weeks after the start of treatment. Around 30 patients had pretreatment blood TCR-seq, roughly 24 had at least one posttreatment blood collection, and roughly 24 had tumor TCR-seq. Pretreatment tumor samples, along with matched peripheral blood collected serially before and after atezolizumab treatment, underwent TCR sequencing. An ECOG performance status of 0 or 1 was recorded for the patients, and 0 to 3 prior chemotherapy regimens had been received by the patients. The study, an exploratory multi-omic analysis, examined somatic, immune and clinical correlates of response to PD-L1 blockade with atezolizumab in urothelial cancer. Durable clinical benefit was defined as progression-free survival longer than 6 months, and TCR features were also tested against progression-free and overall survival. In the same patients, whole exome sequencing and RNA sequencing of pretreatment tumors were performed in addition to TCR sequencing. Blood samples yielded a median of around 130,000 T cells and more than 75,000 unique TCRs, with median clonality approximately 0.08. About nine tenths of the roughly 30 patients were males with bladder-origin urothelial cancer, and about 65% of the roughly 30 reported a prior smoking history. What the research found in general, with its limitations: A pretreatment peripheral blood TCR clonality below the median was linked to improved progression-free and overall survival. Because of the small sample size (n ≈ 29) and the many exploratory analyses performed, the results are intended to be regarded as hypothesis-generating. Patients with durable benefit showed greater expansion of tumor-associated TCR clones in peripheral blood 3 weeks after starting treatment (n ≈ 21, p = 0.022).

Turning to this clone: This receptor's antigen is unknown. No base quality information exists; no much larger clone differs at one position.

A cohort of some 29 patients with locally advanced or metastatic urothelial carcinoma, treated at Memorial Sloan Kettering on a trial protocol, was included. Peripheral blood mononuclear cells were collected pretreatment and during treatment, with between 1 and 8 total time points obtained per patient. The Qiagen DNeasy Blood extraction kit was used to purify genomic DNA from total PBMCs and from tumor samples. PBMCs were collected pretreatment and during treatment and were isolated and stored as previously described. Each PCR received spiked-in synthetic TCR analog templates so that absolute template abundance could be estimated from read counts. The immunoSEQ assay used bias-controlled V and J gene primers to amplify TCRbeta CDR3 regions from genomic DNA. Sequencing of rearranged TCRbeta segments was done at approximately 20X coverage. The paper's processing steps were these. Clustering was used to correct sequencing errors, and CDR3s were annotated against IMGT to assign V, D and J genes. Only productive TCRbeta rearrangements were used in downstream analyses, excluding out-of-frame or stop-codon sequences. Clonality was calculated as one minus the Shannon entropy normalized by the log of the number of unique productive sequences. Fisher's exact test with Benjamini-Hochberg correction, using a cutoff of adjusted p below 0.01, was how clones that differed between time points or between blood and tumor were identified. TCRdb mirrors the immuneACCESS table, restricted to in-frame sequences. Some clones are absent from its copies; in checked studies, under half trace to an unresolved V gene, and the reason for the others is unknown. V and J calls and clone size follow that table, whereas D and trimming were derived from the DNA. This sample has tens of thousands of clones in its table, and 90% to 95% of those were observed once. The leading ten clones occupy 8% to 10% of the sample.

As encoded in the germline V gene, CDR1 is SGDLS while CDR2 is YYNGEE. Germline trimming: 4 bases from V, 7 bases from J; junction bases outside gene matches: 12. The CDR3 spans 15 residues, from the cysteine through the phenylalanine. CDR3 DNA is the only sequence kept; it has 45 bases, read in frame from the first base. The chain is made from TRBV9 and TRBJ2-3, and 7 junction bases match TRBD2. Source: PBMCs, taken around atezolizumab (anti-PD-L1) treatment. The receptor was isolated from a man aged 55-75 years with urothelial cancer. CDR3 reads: CASSLSGEKRYTQYF. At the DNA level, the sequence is TGTGCCAGCAGCCTAAGCGGGGAAAAGAGGTATACGCAGTATTTT.